The T cell receptor (beta chain) under discussion was sequenced for a study of T cell changes during pregnancy in multiple sclerosis. With 0 bases clipped from V and 0 bases from J, the junction kept 6 bases outside the gene matches. There are 17 residues in the CDR3. CDR1 is SGHRS, CDR2 YFSETQ, per germline. TCRdb's table, derived via immunoSEQ multiplex PCR, lists solely in-frame clones and lacks some. The sample lists some 110,000 clones, about 94% occurring once. V is TRBV5-1 and J is TRBJ1-3, with TRBD1 identical over 7 bases. This sequence originates from a female donor with multiple sclerosis, enrolled in a pregnancy study. The source was peripheral blood, collected in the third trimester of pregnancy. The CDR3 protein is CASSLEGTALSGNTIYF. The CDR3 DNA follows: TGCGCCAGCAGCTTGGAGGGGACAGCCCTCTCTGGAAACACCATATATTTT.